Below are 4 T cell receptor beta chains sequenced from a single sample in a study of T cells in Graves' hyperthyroidism and ophthalmopathy. RNA transcripts served as the template for amplifying TCR beta CDR3 regions. RT-PCR in the first round (using the HTBI primer set) targeted the TCR CDR3. TCRdb called the multiplex PCR reads again in MiXCR, with one record for every CDR3 protein. The sample shows 500,000 to 600,000 distinct CDR3 sequences, 16% of them seen only once. The sequencing input was blood. These receptors were collected from a woman between 18 and 29 years old with Graves' hyperthyroidism.

This clonotype was observed a handful of times. The chain carries TRBV6-1 and TRBJ2-7; no definite D call. CDR3 length equals 12 residues. The germline V gene has CDR1 MNHNS and CDR2 SASEGT. Trimming removed 0 bases from V and 5 bases from J, with 5 bases in between. The CDR3 region has the DNA TGTGCCAGCAGTGAAGCGCGCCACGAGCAGTACTTC. This translates into CASSEARHEQYF.

In this sample, this clonotype turned up many times. V and J are TRBV20-1 and TRBJ2-3, with TRBD2 matching 12 bases. Germline V gives CDR1 DFQATT, CDR2 SNEGSKA (reference sequence). V dropped 2 bases and J dropped 6; count of bases not matched to a gene: 12. The length of the CDR3 is 17 residues. The CDR3 is CSARNPRTSGMWDTQYF. The CDR3 DNA reads as TGCAGTGCTAGAAACCCAAGGACTAGCGGGATGTGGGATACGCAGTATTTT.

Only a few counts were recorded for this clonotype. The chain carries TRBV20-1 and TRBJ1-5; 8 bases map to TRBD1. From germline, CDR1 is DFQATT and CDR2 SNEGSKA (reference sequence). The CDR3 runs to 17 residues. After removal of 6 bases from V and 0 bases from J, the junction contained 13 bases not matched to a gene. DNA for the CDR3: TGCAGTGCCACAACCGACAGGGGCGTCTATAGCAATCAGCCCCAGCATTTT. It yields the protein CSATTDRGVYSNQPQHF.

The rearrangement links TRBV12-3 or TRBV12-4 to TRBJ2-1, with 7 nucleotides matching TRBD2. After removal of 3 bases from V and 6 bases from J, the junction contained 20 bases not matched to a gene. The CDR3 covers 19 residues. The CDR3 reads CASSFWASAGTTPRNEQFF. CDR3 coding DNA: TGTGCCAGCAGTTTTTGGGCGAGCGCGGGGACTACCCCTCGCAATGAGCAGTTCTTC.